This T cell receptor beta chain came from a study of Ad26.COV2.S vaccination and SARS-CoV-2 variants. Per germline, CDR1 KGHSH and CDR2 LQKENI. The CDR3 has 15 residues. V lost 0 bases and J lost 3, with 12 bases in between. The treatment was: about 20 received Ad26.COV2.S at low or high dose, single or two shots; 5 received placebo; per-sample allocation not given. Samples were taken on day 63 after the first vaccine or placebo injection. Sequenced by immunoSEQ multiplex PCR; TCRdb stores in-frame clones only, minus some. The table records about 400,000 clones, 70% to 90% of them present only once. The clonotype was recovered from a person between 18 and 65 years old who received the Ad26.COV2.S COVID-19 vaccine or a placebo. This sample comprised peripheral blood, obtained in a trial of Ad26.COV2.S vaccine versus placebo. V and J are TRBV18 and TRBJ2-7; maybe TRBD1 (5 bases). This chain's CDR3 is CASSPPAGLGYEQYF. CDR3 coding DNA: TGTGCCAGCTCACCACCGGCAGGGTTGGGCTACGAGCAGTACTTC.